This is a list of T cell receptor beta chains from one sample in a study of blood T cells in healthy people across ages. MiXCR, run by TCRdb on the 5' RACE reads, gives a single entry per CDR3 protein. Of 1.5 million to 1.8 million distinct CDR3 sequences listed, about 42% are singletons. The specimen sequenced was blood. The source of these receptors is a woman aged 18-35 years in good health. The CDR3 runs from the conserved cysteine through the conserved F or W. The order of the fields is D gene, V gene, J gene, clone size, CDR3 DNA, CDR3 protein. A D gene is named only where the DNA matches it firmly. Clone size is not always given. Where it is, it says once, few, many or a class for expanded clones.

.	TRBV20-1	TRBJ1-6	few	TGCAGTGCTAGACAGGGCTCCTATAATTCACCCCCCCACTTT	CSARQGSYNSPPHF
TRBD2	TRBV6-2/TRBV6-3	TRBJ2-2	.	TGTGCCAGCAGCCGGACTAGCGGGAGATTTACCGGGGAGCTGTTTTTT	CASSRTSGRFTGELFF
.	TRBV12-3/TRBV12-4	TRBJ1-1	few	TGTGCCAGCACCGTAAGTTTGAACACTGAAGCTTTCTTT	CASTVSLNTEAFF
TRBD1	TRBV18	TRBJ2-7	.	TGTGCCAGCTCACCTGATGTGGGACAGGGGGCCTACGAGCAGTACTTC	CASSPDVGQGAYEQYF
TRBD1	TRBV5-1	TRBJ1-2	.	TGCGCCAGCAGCAGGAATCCGGGACAGGGACACTATGGCTACACCTTC	CASSRNPGQGHYGYTF
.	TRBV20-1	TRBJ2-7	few	TGCAGTGCTAGAGATCAGTGGATGTCCTACGAGCAGTACTTC	CSARDQWMSYEQYF
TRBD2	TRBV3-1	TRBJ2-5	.	TGTGCCAGCAGCCCGGGGACTAGCGGGAGAGAGAAGACCCAGTACTTC	CASSPGTSGREKTQYF
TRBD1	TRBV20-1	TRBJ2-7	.	TGCAGTGCCCACGGGACAGGGAGCTCCTACAATGAGCAGTACTTC	CSAHGTGSSYNEQYF
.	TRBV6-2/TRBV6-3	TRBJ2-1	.	TGTGCCACCTTACTGGCGGGCACCTACAATGAGCAGTTCTTC	CATLLAGTYNEQFF
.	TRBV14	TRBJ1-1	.	TGTGCCAGCAGCCAAGGTCTGATTCACACTGAAGCTTTCTTT	CASSQGLIHTEAFF
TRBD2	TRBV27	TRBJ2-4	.	TGTGCCAGCAGTTTAAACTCCGGGACTAGTCGAGACATTCAGTACTTC	CASSLNSGTSRDIQYF
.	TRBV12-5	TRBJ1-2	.	TGTGCTAGTGGTTCGACAAATCAGGACGGCTACACCTTC	CASGSTNQDGYTF
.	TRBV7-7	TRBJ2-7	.	TGTGCCAGCAGTCCCTCCCGCTCCTACAATGAGCAGTACTTC	CASSPSRSYNEQYF
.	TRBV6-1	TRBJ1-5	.	TGTGCCAGCGAGGGTCAGCCCCAGCATTTT	CASEGQPQHF
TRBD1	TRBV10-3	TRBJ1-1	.	TGTGCCAGCCGGGACAGGCGTGTTGAAGCTTTCTTT	CASRDRRVEAFF
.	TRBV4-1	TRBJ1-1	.	TGCGCCAGCAGCCAAGATCGATCAGGGTGGGCTTTCTTT	CASSQDRSGWAFF
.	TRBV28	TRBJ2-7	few	TGTGCCAGCAACAGCGGTTACTCCTACGAGCAGTACTTC	CASNSGYSYEQYF
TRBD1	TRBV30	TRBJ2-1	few	TGTGCCTGGAGGCCGAACCTAGGGACAGGGTACAATGAGCAGTTCTTC	CAWRPNLGTGYNEQFF
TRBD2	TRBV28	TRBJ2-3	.	TGTGCCAGCAGTACTATAGCGGGACCTAGCACAGATACGCAGTATTTT	CASSTIAGPSTDTQYF
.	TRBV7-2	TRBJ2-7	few	TGTGCCAGCAGCCCCTCACAGGACTACGAGCAGTACTTC	CASSPSQDYEQYF
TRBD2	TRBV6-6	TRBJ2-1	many	TGTGCCAGCAGCTATAGCGGGGGTTACAATGAGCAGTTCTTC	CASSYSGGYNEQFF
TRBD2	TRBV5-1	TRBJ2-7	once	TGCGCCAGCAGCTTTAAGCGGGGGGCTTCTTACGAGCAGTACTTC	CASSFKRGASYEQYF
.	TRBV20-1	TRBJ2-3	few	TGCAGTGCTAGAGAACCTGGCACAGATACGCAGTATTTT	CSAREPGTDTQYF
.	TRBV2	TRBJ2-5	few	TGTGCCAGCAGTGAGCCAGGGGAAGAGACCCAGTACTTC	CASSEPGEETQYF
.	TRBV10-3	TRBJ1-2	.	TGTGCCATCAGGGGGGAGACGGCTGCTAACTATGGCTACACCTTC	CAIRGETAANYGYTF
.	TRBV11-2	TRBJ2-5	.	TGTGCCAGCAGCTGGTTCACAGACCTCGAGACCCAGTACTTC	CASSWFTDLETQYF
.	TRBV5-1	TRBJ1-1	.	TGCGCCAGCAGCGCGCGGGCCGGGAACACTGAAGCTTTCTTT	CASSARAGNTEAFF
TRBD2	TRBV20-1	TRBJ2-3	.	TGCAGTGCTTTCCGACTAGCGGGGAGAACAGATACGCAGTATTTT	CSAFRLAGRTDTQYF
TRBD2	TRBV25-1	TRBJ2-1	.	TGTGCCAGCAGTGAGACGGGCGGGGGGGGGCGATACAATGAGCAGTTCTTC	CASSETGGGGRYNEQFF
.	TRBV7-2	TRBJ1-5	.	TGTGCCAGCAGCTTAGGAATAGGGGGATATAGCTATCAGCCCCAGCATTTT	CASSLGIGGYSYQPQHF
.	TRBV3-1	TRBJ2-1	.	TGTGCCAGCAGCCCTCGGACCCTGCTCTCCTACAATGAGCAGTTCTTC	CASSPRTLLSYNEQFF
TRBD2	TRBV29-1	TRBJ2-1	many	TGCAGCGTCGCGACTAGCGGCAATGAGCAGTTCTTC	CSVATSGNEQFF
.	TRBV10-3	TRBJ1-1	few	TGTGCCATCAGTGTACAAACGAACACTGAAGCTTTCTTT	CAISVQTNTEAFF
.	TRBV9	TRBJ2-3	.	TGTGCCAGCAGCTCCCGACAAGACACAGATACGCAGTATTTT	CASSSRQDTDTQYF
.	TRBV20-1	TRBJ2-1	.	TGCAGTGCTAGAGTCCCCAGGGTTAACGAGCAGTTCTTC	CSARVPRVNEQFF
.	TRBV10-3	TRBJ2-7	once	TGTGCCATCAGTGAGACAGGCTACTACGAGCAGTACTTC	CAISETGYYEQYF
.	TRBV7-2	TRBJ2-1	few	TGTGCCGGCAGCTTAGACGGGGATGAGCAGTTCTTC	CAGSLDGDEQFF
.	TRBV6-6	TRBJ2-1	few	TGTGCCAGCAGTTACTGGGGCCCTAATGAGCAGTTCTTC	CASSYWGPNEQFF
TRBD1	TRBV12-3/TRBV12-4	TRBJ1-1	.	TGTGCCAACAGGGGCAACCGAGGCGACACTGAAGCTTTCTTT	CANRGNRGDTEAFF
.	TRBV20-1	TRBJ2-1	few	TGCAGTGCCGAGGGCCACCATGAGCAGTTCTTC	CSAEGHHEQFF
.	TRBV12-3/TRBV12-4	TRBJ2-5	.	TGTGCCAGCAGCCACGGACGTCTCCAAGAGACCCAGTACTTC	CASSHGRLQETQYF